This passage covers 20 T cell receptor beta chains from one sample sequenced in a study of response to subunit inactivated influenza vaccine. TCRdb re-derived calls from the RT-PCR reads in MiXCR, one entry per CDR3 protein. The table includes some 800,000 distinct CDR3 sequences, 21% detected once. Sequenced material: PBMCs from blood, taken roughly 5 days after vaccination. The receptors stem from a man over 45 who received an inactivated influenza vaccine.

The chain joins TRBV18 to TRBJ2-1; a weak D match, TRBD1 (5 bases). CDR3 length: 12 amino acids. Trimming shortened V by 8 bases and J by 13 bases, and 18 bases separated the two germline ends. CDR1 is KGHSH and CDR2 is LQKENI in the germline V gene. The CDR3 DNA sequence: TGTGCCAGCGGACGTGATGACAGAAAACAGTTCTTC. This gives the protein CASGRDDRKQFF.

This clonotype was recorded a few times. The chain is built from TRBV28 and TRBJ2-1, with a weak D call TRBD2 (5 bases). The V and J ends lost 5 bases and 2 bases respectively, with 16 bases between them. CDR3 length: 16 amino acids. CDR1 is MDHEN and CDR2 is SYDVKM in the germline V gene. CDR3: CASSPELEVPYNEQFF. The CDR3 DNA is TGTGCCAGCAGTCCTGAGTTGGAGGTCCCCTACAATGAGCAGTTCTTC.

The rearrangement joins TRBV7-2 to TRBJ2-7, with TRBD2 matching over 11 bases. V trimming: 4 bases; J trimming: 4 bases; junction bases outside the gene matches: 3. CDR1 SGHTA and CDR2 FQGNSA come from the germline V gene. The CDR3 contains 14 residues. DNA for the CDR3: TGTGCCAGCAGCTCTAGCGGGGGGACTTACGAGCAGTACTTC. It encodes CASSSSGGTYEQYF.

CDR3 bases: TGCAGTGCCGCGGGACAGGTTATCTATGGCTACACCTTC. Its translation is CSAAGQVIYGYTF. The chain carries TRBV20-1 and TRBJ1-2; 8 nucleotides match TRBD1. Germline V lookup: CDR1 DFQATT, CDR2 SNEGSKA (reference sequence). The ends lost 6 bases at V and 4 bases at J; junction bases unmatched: 7. CDR3 size: 13 residues.

In this sample, this clonotype turned up a few times. This chain connects TRBV6-5 to TRBJ2-1; TRBD2 matches 10 bases. CDR1 is MNHEY and CDR2 is SVGAGI in the germline V gene. Trimming removed 2 bases from V and 7 bases from J; junction bases left unmatched: 11. This CDR3 spans 17 amino acids. The CDR3 sequence: CASSYRAAGGPGNEQFF. The CDR3 DNA reads TGTGCCAGCAGTTACAGGGCAGCGGGAGGGCCGGGTAATGAGCAGTTCTTC.

This clonotype was counted between two and nine times. The V gene is TRBV3-1, the J gene TRBJ1-1, with 7 bases identical to TRBD1. Germline-derived CDR1 and CDR2 are LGHDT and YNNKEL (reference sequence). Trimming cost V 4 bases and J 5 bases; bases outside gene matches: 10. There are 15 residues in the CDR3. The CDR3 here is CASSPTGTVKTEAFF. As DNA, the CDR3 is TGTGCCAGCAGCCCGACCGGGACAGTCAAGACTGAAGCTTTCTTT.

This clonotype was observed a handful of times. The J gene is TRBJ1-5, the V gene TRBV6-1; D gene uncertain. The germline gives CDR1 MNHNS, CDR2 SASEGT. CDR3 size: 15 residues. With 5 bases removed from V and 7 bases from J, the gap between germline ends came to 18 bases. For the CDR3, the DNA is TGTGCCAGCAGTCCTAAACTCCGAACGGGGCAGCCCCAGCATTTT. This sequence encodes CASSPKLRTGQPQHF.

This clonotype was picked up a small number of times. This chain connects TRBV4-3 to TRBJ2-1, with D perhaps assigned TRBD1 or TRBD2 (6 bases each). V lost 2 bases to trimming and J lost 4 bases, with 21 bases between them. Germline-derived CDR1 and CDR2 are LGHNA and YSLEER. This CDR3 is built from 18 residues. CDR3 coding DNA: TGCGCCAGCAGCCAATTTGGGGGCGGGGAGGATTTTTACAATGAGCAGTTCTTC. It codes for CASSQFGGGEDFYNEQFF.

This clonotype was seen more than once but under ten times. The chain links TRBV7-2 to TRBJ2-7; 7 bases are a match to TRBD2. Germline CDR1 is SGHTA and CDR2 is FQGNSA. V lost 4 bases and J lost 1; bases outside the gene matches: 7. CDR3 length: 15 residues. CDR3 coding DNA: TGTGCCAGCAGCTGGGGGGGTGCTGCTTCCTACGAGCAGTACTTC. Encoded protein: CASSWGGAASYEQYF.

A word on this clonotype: The junction departs from the called germline gene at one end, perhaps through a read error. The chain recombines TRBV7-9 with TRBJ2-1, with no clear D. The CDR3 is 13 residues long. From germline, CDR1 is SEHNR and CDR2 FQNEAQ (reference sequence). The CDR3 is CASSLEMWGEEFF. DNA of the CDR3: TGTGCCAGCAGCCTTGAGATGTGGGGTGAGGAGTTCTTC.

This clonotype was seen at least ten times. The chain joins TRBV20-1 to TRBJ2-7; 9 bases line up with TRBD1. CDR3 length: 15 amino acids. Per germline, CDR1 DFQATT and CDR2 SNEGSKA (reference sequence). J gave up 3 bases and V 4 bases, and 10 bases lay outside the gene matches. CDR3 amino acids: CSATLRDRVHYEQYF. DNA of the CDR3: TGCAGTGCTACGCTCCGGGACAGGGTTCACTACGAGCAGTACTTC.

The V and J genes are TRBV20-1 and TRBJ2-7; D is possibly TRBD1 (6 bases). The CDR3 has 12 amino acids. The germline CDR1 and CDR2 sequences are DFQATT and SNEGSKA (reference sequence). The V gene lost 6 bases and the J gene lost 8 bases, with 17 bases spanning the gap. CDR3 in amino acids: CSAPKQGSQQYF. CDR3 sequence (DNA): TGCAGTGCCCCCAAACAGGGTAGCCAGCAGTACTTC.

This clonotype was counted between two and nine times. The chain uses TRBV19 and TRBJ2-5; D may be TRBD1 (6 bases). V lost 5 bases and J 5 bases, leaving 12 bases between the germline ends. The CDR3 length is 13 residues. Germline-derived CDR1 and CDR2 are LNHDA and SQIVND (reference sequence). The CDR3 DNA sequence: TGTGCCAGTAGTGCGCAGGGGATCGAGACCCAGTACTTC. Protein sequence: CASSAQGIETQYF.

The chain recombines TRBV16 with TRBJ2-5; D gene unclear. Trimming stripped 7 bases from V and 5 bases from J, with 11 bases between. CDR3 length: 12 residues. Germline V gene data show CDR1 as KGHSY and CDR2 as FQNENV. CDR3 sequence reads: CASTPNRETQYF. DNA of the CDR3: TGTGCCAGCACCCCTAATCGTGAGACCCAGTACTTC.

The J gene is TRBJ2-5, the V gene TRBV7-6; D assignment may be TRBD1 or TRBD2 (5 bases each). Germline CDR1 SGHVS, CDR2 FNYEAQ. The length of the CDR3 is 12 residues. The V end was cut by 5 bases, the J end by 6 bases, with 10 bases between. The CDR3 nucleotides are TGTGCCAGCAGCCCGGGACGGCAGACCCAGTACTTC. This encodes CASSPGRQTQYF.

V is TRBV24-1 and J is TRBJ2-5; possible D gene TRBD1, 6 bases. The CDR3 loop spans 16 amino acids. V dropped 3 bases and J dropped 4 bases, with 17 bases sitting between them. Germline V gene lookup returns CDR1 KGHDR and CDR2 SFDVKD. CDR3 sequence: CATSDPRTGPGETQYF. The CDR3 nucleotides read TGTGCCACCAGTGATCCTCGTACAGGGCCAGGAGAGACCCAGTACTTC.

This chain links TRBV5-1 with TRBJ2-2; no reliable D call. V gave up 0 bases and J gave up 1 base, with 10 bases separating them. The CDR3 runs 16 residues. The germline gives CDR1 SGHRS, CDR2 YFSETQ. The CDR3 coding sequence is TGCGCCAGCAGCTTGGAGGTTATAGGGAACACCGGGGAGCTGTTTTTT. Its translation: CASSLEVIGNTGELFF.

The sample holds a few counts of this clonotype. The CDR3 here is CASSLEVFRPLAKNIQYF. The CDR3 coding sequence is TGTGCCAGCAGCTTAGAGGTTTTTCGGCCCCTAGCCAAAAACATTCAGTACTTC. V usage is TRBV11-2 and J usage is TRBJ2-4; D unclear. Germline-derived CDR1 and CDR2 are SGHAT and FQNNGV. Trimming stripped 0 bases from V and 0 bases from J, with 15 bases between. The CDR3 extends over 18 amino acids.

There are a few counts of this clonotype. This chain links TRBV25-1 with TRBJ2-7; 10 bases are shared with TRBD1. V trimming: 10 bases; J trimming: 2 bases; junction bases outside the gene matches: 5. The V gene's germline CDR1 is MGHDK and CDR2 SYGVNS. The CDR3 is 13 amino acids. Here the CDR3 reads CATPGQGPYEQYF. The CDR3 coding sequence is TGTGCCACCCCGGGACAGGGGCCCTACGAGCAGTACTTC.

The chain couples TRBV28 to TRBJ1-5; the match to TRBD1 covers 10 bases. Looked up from germline, CDR1 is MDHEN and CDR2 is SYDVKM. The CDR3 length is 15 residues. J was trimmed by 6 bases and V by 5 bases; bases with no gene match: 7. The chain's CDR3 is CASSTTGQGVQPQHF. DNA for the CDR3: TGTGCCAGCAGTACCACCGGACAGGGGGTTCAGCCCCAGCATTTT.